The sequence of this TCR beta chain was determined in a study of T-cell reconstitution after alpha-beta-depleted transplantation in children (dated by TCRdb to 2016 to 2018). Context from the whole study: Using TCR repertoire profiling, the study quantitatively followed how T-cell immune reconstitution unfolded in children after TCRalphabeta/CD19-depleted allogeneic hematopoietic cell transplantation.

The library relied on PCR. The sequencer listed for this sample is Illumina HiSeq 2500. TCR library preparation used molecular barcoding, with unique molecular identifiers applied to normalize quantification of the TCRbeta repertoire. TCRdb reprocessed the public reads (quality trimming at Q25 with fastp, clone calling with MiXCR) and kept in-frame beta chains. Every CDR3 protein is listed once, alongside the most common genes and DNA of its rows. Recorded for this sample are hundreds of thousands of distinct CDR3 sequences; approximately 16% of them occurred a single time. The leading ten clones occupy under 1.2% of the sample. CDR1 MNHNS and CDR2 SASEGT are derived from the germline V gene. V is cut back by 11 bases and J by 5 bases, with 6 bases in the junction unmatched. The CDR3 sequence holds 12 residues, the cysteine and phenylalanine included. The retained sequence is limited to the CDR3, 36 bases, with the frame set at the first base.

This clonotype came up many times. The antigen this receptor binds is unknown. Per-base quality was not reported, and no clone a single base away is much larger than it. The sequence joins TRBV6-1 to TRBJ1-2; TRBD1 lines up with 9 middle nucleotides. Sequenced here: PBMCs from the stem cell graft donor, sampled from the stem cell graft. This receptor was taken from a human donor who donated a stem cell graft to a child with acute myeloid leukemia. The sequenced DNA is TGTGCCTCCCGGACAGGGGAATATGGCTACACCTTC. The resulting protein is CASRTGEYGYTF.